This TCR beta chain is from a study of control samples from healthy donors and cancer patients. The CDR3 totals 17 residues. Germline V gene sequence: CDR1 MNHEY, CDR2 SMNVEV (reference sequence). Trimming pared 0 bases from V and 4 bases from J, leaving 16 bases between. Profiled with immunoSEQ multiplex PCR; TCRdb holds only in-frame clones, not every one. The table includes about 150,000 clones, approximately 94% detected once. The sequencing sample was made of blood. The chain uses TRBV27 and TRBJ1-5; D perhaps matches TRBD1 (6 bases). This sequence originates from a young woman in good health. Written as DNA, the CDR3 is TGTGCCAGCAGTTTATCTGCCGTACAGGGACCTAATCAGCCCCAGCATTTT. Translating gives CASSLSAVQGPNQPQHF.